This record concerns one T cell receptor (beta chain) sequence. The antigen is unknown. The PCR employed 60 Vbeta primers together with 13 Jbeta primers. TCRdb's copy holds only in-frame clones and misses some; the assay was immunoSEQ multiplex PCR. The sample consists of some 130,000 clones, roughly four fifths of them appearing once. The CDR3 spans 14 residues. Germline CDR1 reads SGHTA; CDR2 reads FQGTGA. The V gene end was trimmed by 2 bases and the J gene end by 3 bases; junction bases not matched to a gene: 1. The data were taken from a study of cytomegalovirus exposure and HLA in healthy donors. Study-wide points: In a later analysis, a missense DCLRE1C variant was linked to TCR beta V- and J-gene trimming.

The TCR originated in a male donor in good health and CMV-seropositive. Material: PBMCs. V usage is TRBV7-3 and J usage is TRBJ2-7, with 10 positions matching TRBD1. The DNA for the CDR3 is TGTGCCAGCAGCTTAGGACAGGGGGGCTACGAGCAGTACTTC. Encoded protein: CASSLGQGGYEQYF.